The 6 T cell receptor beta chains below come from one sample, sequenced in a study of cytomegalovirus exposure and HLA in healthy donors. Amplification used 60 Vbeta primers and 13 Jbeta primers. TCRdb keeps only in-frame clones here, not all; method: immunoSEQ multiplex PCR. The sample contains about 160,000 clones, about four fifths of which appear only once. Input material: PBMCs. These receptors were taken from a man aged 30 to 39 in good health and CMV-seronegative.

This chain uses TRBV18 with TRBJ2-7, with TRBD1 identical over 7 bases. J was trimmed by 3 bases and V by 5 bases; bases with no gene match: 10. The length of the CDR3 is 15 residues. Germline assignment: CDR1 KGHSH and CDR2 LQKENI. The CDR3 here is CASSRTGVQIYEQYF. In DNA, the CDR3 is TGTGCCAGCTCAAGGACAGGCGTTCAGATCTACGAGCAGTACTTC.

The chain's CDR3 is CASSYSASGSSEQYF. The CDR3 bases are TGTGCCAGCAGTTACTCGGCTAGCGGGAGTAGCGAGCAGTACTTC. The chain couples TRBV6-5 to TRBJ2-7; TRBD2 agrees at 10 bases. Germline V lookup: CDR1 MNHEY, CDR2 SVGAGI. The V and J ends lost 0 bases and 6 bases, in that order; junction bases with no gene match: 5. CDR3 length: 15 amino acids.

The genes are TRBV5-1 and TRBJ2-3, with TRBD1 as a possible D gene (5 bases). Trimming removed 0 bases from V and 5 bases from J, with 13 bases in between. CDR3 length equals 15 residues. Germline values: CDR1 SGHRS, CDR2 YFSETQ. CDR3 amino acids: CASSLDMGLIDTQYF. The CDR3 DNA reads TGCGCCAGCAGCTTGGACATGGGGCTGATAGATACGCAGTATTTT. The full variable domain, completed using reference TRBV5-1 and TRBJ2-3, is KAGVTQTPRYLIKTRGQQVTLSCSPISGHRSVSWYQQTPGQGLQFLFEYFSETQRNKGNFPGRFSGRQFSNSRSEMNVSTLELGDSALYLCASSLDMGLIDTQYFGPGTRLTVL.

V usage is TRBV7-2 and J usage is TRBJ2-6; 9 positions agree with TRBD2. Germline V gives CDR1 SGHTA, CDR2 FQGNSA. V lost 1 base and J lost 1; bases outside the gene matches: 8. There are 19 residues in the CDR3. Written as DNA, the CDR3 is TGTGCCAGCAGCTTAGTCGGTATAGCGGGAGCTTCTGGGGCCAACGTCCTGACTTTC. Protein product: CASSLVGIAGASGANVLTF.

This clone was counted only a few times. V is TRBV6-4 and J is TRBJ2-3, with D perhaps matching TRBD2 (5 bases). V lost 3 bases and J lost 3, with 13 bases in between. CDR1 and CDR2 from the germline V gene are MRHNA and SNTAGT. This CDR3 has 15 residues. The CDR3 region has the DNA TGTGCCAGCAGTGATACTAGTGGCACGACAGATACGCAGTATTTT. Protein: CASSDTSGTTDTQYF.

J is TRBJ1-1 and V is TRBV23-1; possible D gene TRBD1, 6 bases. TRBV23-1 is an ORF, with its function uncertain. The CDR3 runs 17 residues. V lost 7 bases, J lost 1 base, and 22 bases lay in between. CDR3 nucleotide sequence: TGCGCCAGCATCCATTACAGGGATCCCAGGGGGAACACTGAAGCTTTCTTT. Residues: CASIHYRDPRGNTEAFF.